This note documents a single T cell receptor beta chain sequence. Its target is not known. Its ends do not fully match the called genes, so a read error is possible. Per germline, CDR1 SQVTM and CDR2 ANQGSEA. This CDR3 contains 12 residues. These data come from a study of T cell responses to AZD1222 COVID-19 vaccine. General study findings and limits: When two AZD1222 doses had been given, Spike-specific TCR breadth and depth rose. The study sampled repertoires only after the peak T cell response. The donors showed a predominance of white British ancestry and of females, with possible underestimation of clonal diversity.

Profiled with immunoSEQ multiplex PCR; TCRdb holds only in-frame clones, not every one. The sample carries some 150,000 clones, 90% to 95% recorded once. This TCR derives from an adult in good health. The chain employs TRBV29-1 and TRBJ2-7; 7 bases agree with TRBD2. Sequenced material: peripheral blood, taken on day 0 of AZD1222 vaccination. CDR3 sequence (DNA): TGCAGCGTTGAAACGGGAGGATACGGGCAGTACTTC. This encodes CSVETGGYGQYF.